The T cell receptor (beta chain) described here comes from a study of T cell repertoires in cytomegalovirus infection. Background on the study: Evidence of both CMV infection and a matching HLA type came from public TCR beta signatures. Study results and caveats: Summed public TCR beta family frequency identified CMV carriers bearing the relevant HLA.

As regards this clonotype: Its antigen is not known.

This CDR3 is 16 amino acids long. Germline V gene sequence: CDR1 LGHNA, CDR2 YSLEER. Trimming at V came to 0 bases and at J to 5 bases, leaving 4 bases not matched to a gene. MiXCR, run by TCRdb on the reads, gives a single entry per CDR3 protein. The data show 570,000 or so distinct CDR3 sequences, almost 40% seen once. The sequence was collected from a human donor in good health (CMV status not recorded). Some clones in this sample may be carry-over from other donors' samples. The source material was cultured PBMCs, sampled from culture after CMV antigen stimulation. The rearrangement joins TRBV4-3 to TRBJ2-7, with 13 nucleotides matching TRBD2. The CDR3 DNA reads as TGCGCCAGCAGCCAAGAAGGGACTAGCGGGACCGACGAGCAGTACTTC. It is translated as CASSQEGTSGTDEQYF.